Each of the 21 T cell receptor beta chains below was sequenced from the same sample in a study of identifying expanded T cells in peripheral blood. Generated by immunoSEQ multiplex PCR, the TCRdb table keeps only in-frame clones and is missing some. This sample has about 58,000 clones, with more than 70% found just once. The sequenced sample was blood. Receptors originate from a person aged 18-69 years in good health.

The chain joins TRBV5-1 to TRBJ1-4; the D gene is possibly TRBD1 (5 bases). Trimming shortened V by 5 bases and J by 5 bases, and 13 bases separated the two germline ends. CDR1 is SGHRS, CDR2 YFSETQ, per germline. The CDR3 spans 14 residues. The CDR3 reads CASSDTGGNEKLFF. CDR3 bases: TGCGCCAGCAGTGACACAGGTGGAAATGAAAAACTGTTTTTT.

The V call is TRBV5-1, the J call TRBJ2-5; TRBD2 agrees at 8 bases. Germline-derived CDR1 and CDR2 are SGHRS and YFSETQ. The CDR3 loop spans 16 amino acids. Unmatched junction bases numbered 8, after V lost 1 base and J lost 3 bases. The chain's CDR3 is CASSLQGGRMKETQYF. For the CDR3, the DNA is TGCGCCAGCAGCTTGCAAGGCGGGAGGATGAAAGAGACCCAGTACTTC.

This chain joins TRBV7-2 and TRBJ2-1, with D perhaps given as TRBD1 or TRBD2 (5 bases each). CDR3 length: 16 amino acids. With 3 bases removed from V and 2 bases from J, the gap between germline ends came to 14 bases. CDR1 is SGHTA and CDR2 is FQGNSA in the germline V gene. Written as DNA, the CDR3 is TGTGCCAGCAGCTTGAATGGTCGGGACGCCTACAATGAGCAGTTCTTC. It translates to CASSLNGRDAYNEQFF.

The CDR3 region has the DNA TGCGCCAGCAGCTTGGTTGGGGGTTCGAACACTGAAGCTTTCTTT. It translates to CASSLVGGSNTEAFF. The chain carries TRBV5-1 and TRBJ1-1; the D gene is possibly TRBD1 (5 bases). The V end lost 0 bases, the J end lost 1 base, and 10 bases lay between the germline ends. The germline gives CDR1 SGHRS, CDR2 YFSETQ. The CDR3 sequence is 15 residues long.

The chain uses TRBV6-5 and TRBJ1-2, with no clear D. CDR3 length: 9 residues. The V gene lost 7 bases and the J gene lost 4 bases, with 1 base spanning the gap. CDR1 MNHEY and CDR2 SVGAGI come from the germline V gene. For the CDR3, the DNA is TGTGCCAGCACCTATGGCTACACCTTC. Its translation: CASTYGYTF.

The gene calls are TRBV4-2 and TRBJ1-2; 8 bases map to TRBD1. Looked up from germline, CDR1 is LGHNA and CDR2 is YNFKEQ. The CDR3 is 16 residues long. V lost 0 bases to trimming and J lost 2 bases; unmatched junction nucleotides: 5. DNA for the CDR3: TGTGCCAGCAGCCAAGATTTAACAGGGGGGAACTATGGCTACACCTTC. It specifies CASSQDLTGGNYGYTF.

DNA of the CDR3: TGCAGCGTTGAAGCACCCGGGGCCAACGTCCTGACTTTC. As protein: CSVEAPGANVLTF. The genes are TRBV29-1 and TRBJ2-6; D is unresolved. Germline loops: CDR1 SQVTM, CDR2 ANQGSEA. There are 13 residues in the CDR3. V was clipped by 1 base and J by 4 bases, with 5 bases between them.

V and J are TRBV28 and TRBJ2-7; TRBD2 aligns across 13 bases. The J segment lost 2 bases and the V segment lost 5 bases, leaving 12 bases of the junction unmatched. Germline-derived CDR1 and CDR2 are MDHEN and SYDVKM. CDR3 size: 18 residues. In DNA, the CDR3 is TGTGCCAGCAGTCTGGTGCTCCTCGGGACTAGCGGGACCTACGAGCAGTACTTC. Its translation is CASSLVLLGTSGTYEQYF.

The chain recombines TRBV6-6 with TRBJ1-5; D is ambiguous. V was pared by 3 bases and J by 5 bases, with 11 bases between. CDR1 is MNHNY, CDR2 SVGAGI, per germline (reference sequence). This CDR3 contains 14 residues. Here the CDR3 reads CASSYHSADQPQHF. CDR3 coding DNA: TGTGCCAGCAGTTATCACAGTGCCGATCAGCCCCAGCATTTT.

The chain links TRBV7-3 to TRBJ2-5, with 10 bases lining up with TRBD2. Trimming removed 5 bases from V and 4 bases from J; junction bases left unmatched: 7. Per the germline V gene, CDR1 is SGHTA and CDR2 is FQGTGA. The CDR3 runs to 15 residues. CDR3 sequence: CASSASSGRTETQYF. CDR3 coding DNA: TGTGCCAGCAGCGCGTCTAGCGGGAGAACAGAGACCCAGTACTTC.

The rearrangement joins TRBV28 to TRBJ2-1; TRBD2 agrees at 11 bases. CDR1 and CDR2 from the germline V gene are MDHEN and SYDVKM. CDR3 length: 16 residues. After removal of 3 bases from V and 4 bases from J, the junction contained 5 bases not matched to a gene. In nucleotides, the CDR3 is TGTGCCAGCAGTTTTCGTGGGACTAGCGGATACAATGAGCAGTTCTTC. This codes for CASSFRGTSGYNEQFF.

This clone appeared a single time. The rearrangement links TRBV5-1 to TRBJ2-1, with D uncertain. V was shortened by 0 bases and J by 5 bases, with 12 bases between the two germline ends. The CDR3 totals 15 residues. From germline, CDR1 is SGHRS and CDR2 YFSETQ. The CDR3 spells CASSLDSAPNNEQFF. The CDR3 DNA follows: TGCGCCAGCAGCTTGGACAGTGCGCCAAACAATGAGCAGTTCTTC.

In nucleotides, the CDR3 is TGTGCCAGTAGTATATCCCGGGACATCTCCTACGAGCAGTACTTC. This translates into CASSISRDISYEQYF. The J gene is TRBJ2-7, the V gene TRBV19, with D possibly being TRBD1 (6 bases). With 2 bases removed from V and 0 bases from J, the gap between germline ends came to 11 bases. The CDR3 totals 15 residues. CDR1 and CDR2 from the germline V gene are LNHDA and SQIVND (reference sequence).

The V call is TRBV7-7, the J call TRBJ2-3; D assignment may be TRBD1 or TRBD2 (6 bases each). The length of the CDR3 is 13 residues. In germline, CDR1 is SSHAT, CDR2 FNYEAQ (reference sequence). Written as DNA, the CDR3 is TGTGCTAGCTCGGGGGCCCGGACAGATACGCAGTATTTT. Protein product: CASSGARTDTQYF.

This chain connects TRBV19 to TRBJ2-7; 7 nucleotides align to TRBD1. The CDR3 loop spans 15 amino acids. CDR1 and CDR2 from the germline V gene are LNHDA and SQIVND (reference sequence). The V gene end was trimmed by 7 bases and the J gene end by 0 bases; junction bases not matched to a gene: 9. The CDR3 here is CASTRRGDSSYEQYF. CDR3 coding DNA: TGTGCCAGTACCCGAAGAGGGGACAGCTCCTACGAGCAGTACTTC.

The rearrangement uses TRBV2 and TRBJ2-7; TRBD2 matches at 8 bases. In germline, CDR1 is SNHLY, CDR2 FYNNEI. J was trimmed by 7 bases and V by 7 bases; bases with no gene match: 6. This CDR3 has 12 amino acids. As DNA, the CDR3 is TGTGCCAGCACCCGAATAGCGGGAGAGCAGTACTTC. This encodes CASTRIAGEQYF.

The chain is built from TRBV5-6 and TRBJ2-7; 7 bases agree with TRBD2. This CDR3 comprises 16 residues. After removal of 1 base from V and 0 bases from J, the junction contained 7 bases not matched to a gene. Germline V gene lookup returns CDR1 SGHDT and CDR2 YYEEEE. The CDR3 here is CASSLWSGKASYEQYF. The CDR3 nucleotides read TGTGCCAGCAGCTTGTGGAGCGGGAAGGCCTCCTACGAGCAGTACTTC.

V usage is TRBV7-9 and J usage is TRBJ1-1; 9 positions match TRBD1. V gave up 6 bases and J gave up 0 bases; unmatched junction bases: 8. Germline V gene lookup returns CDR1 SEHNR and CDR2 FQNEAQ (reference sequence). The CDR3 loop spans 16 amino acids. The CDR3, as DNA: TGTGCCAGCAGGGAGTGGGGGGACAGGGTGAACACTGAAGCTTTCTTT. It yields the protein CASREWGDRVNTEAFF.

This clone was observed once. The V call is TRBV29-1, the J call TRBJ2-1; D unclear. The CDR3 runs to 10 residues. Germline CDR1 and CDR2: SQVTM and ANQGSEA. Trimming shortened V by 7 bases and J by 10 bases, and 11 bases separated the two germline ends. CDR3 coding DNA: TGCAGCGCCTCGGACGGGGAGCAGTTCTTC. Protein sequence: CSASDGEQFF.

The V gene is TRBV18, the J gene TRBJ1-1; tentatively, D is TRBD1 (5 bases). This CDR3 has 12 amino acids. Deletions cut 6 bases from V and 5 bases from J, with 10 bases between. Per germline, CDR1 KGHSH and CDR2 LQKENI. CDR3 loop: CASSPGLTEAFF. The CDR3 bases are TGTGCCAGCTCCCCAGGGCTGACTGAAGCTTTCTTT.

The CDR3 loop is CASAPGSGAEAFF. In nucleotides, the CDR3 is TGTGCTAGTGCTCCAGGGTCGGGGGCTGAAGCTTTCTTT. The chain has TRBV12-5 and TRBJ1-1, with D possibly being TRBD1 (5 bases). The CDR3 totals 13 residues. V was clipped by 7 bases and J by 6 bases, with 15 bases between them. The germline CDR1 and CDR2 sequences are LGHNT and FRNRAP. The whole variable domain, filled in from reference TRBV12-5 and TRBJ1-1, reads DARVTQTPRHKVTEMGQEVTMRCQPILGHNTVFWYRQTMMQGLELLAYFRNRAPLDDSGMPKDRFSAEMPDATLATLKIQPSEPRDSAVYFCASAPGSGAEAFFGQGTRLTVV.